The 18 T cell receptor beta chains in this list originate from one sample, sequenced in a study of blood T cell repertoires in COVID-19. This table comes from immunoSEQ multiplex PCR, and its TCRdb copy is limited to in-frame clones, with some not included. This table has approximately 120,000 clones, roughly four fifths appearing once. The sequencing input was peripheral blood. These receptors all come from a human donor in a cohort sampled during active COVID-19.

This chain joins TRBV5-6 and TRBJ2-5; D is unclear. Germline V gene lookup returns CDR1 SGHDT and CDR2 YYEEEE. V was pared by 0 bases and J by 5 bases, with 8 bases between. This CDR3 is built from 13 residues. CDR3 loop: CASSLDPGETQYF. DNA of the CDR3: TGTGCCAGCAGCTTGGACCCCGGGGAGACCCAGTACTTC.

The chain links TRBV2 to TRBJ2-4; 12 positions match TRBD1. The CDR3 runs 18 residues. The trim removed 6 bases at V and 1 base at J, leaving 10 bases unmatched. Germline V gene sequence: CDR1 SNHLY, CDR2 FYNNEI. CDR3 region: CASRGQGAGEFAKNIQYF. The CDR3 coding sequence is TGTGCCAGCAGGGGACAGGGGGCGGGGGAGTTCGCCAAAAACATTCAGTACTTC.

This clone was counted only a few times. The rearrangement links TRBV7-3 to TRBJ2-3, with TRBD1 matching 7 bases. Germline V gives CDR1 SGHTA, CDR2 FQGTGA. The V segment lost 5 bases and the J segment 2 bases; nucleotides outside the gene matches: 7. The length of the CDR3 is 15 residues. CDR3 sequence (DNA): TGTGCCAGCAGCCCGACAGGGAGCTTCACAGATACGCAGTATTTT. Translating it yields CASSPTGSFTDTQYF.

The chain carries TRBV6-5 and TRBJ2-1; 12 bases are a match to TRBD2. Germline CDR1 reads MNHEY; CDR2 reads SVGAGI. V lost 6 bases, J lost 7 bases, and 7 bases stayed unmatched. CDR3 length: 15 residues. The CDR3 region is CASSLTSGGRNEQFF. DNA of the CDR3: TGTGCCAGCAGCCTGACTAGCGGGGGCAGGAATGAGCAGTTCTTC.

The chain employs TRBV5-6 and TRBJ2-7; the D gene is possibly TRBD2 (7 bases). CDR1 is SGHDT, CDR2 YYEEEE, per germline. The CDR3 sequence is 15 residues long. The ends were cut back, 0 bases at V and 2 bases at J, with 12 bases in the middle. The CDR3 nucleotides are TGTGCCAGCAGCTTGGAGGGGGGACTACCCTACGAGCAGTACTTC. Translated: CASSLEGGLPYEQYF.

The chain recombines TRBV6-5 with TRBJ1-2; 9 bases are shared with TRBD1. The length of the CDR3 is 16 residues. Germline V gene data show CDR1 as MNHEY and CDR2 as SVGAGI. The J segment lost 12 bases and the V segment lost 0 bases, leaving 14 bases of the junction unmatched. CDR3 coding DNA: TGTGCCAGCAGTTACTCGATTTACGGACAGGGGAAGGGCCACACCTTC. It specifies CASSYSIYGQGKGHTF.

DNA for the CDR3: TGTGCCACCAGCGGGGGACACACCTATGGCTACACCTTC. This codes for CATSGGHTYGYTF. The chain is built from TRBV15 and TRBJ1-2; possible D gene TRBD1, 6 bases. Germline CDR1 is LNHNV and CDR2 is YYDKDF (reference sequence). Trimming left V 5 bases short and J 4 bases short, with 11 bases between. The CDR3 length is 13 residues.

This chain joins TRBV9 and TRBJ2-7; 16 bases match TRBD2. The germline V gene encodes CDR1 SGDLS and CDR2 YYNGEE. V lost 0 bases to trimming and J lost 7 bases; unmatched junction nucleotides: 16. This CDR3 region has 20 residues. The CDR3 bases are TGTGCCAGCAGCGTAGGCCTGATTACCGGGACTAGCGGGGGGGTAGATGAGCAGTACTTC. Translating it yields CASSVGLITGTSGGVDEQYF. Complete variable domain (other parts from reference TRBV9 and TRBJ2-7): DSGVTQTPKHLITATGQRVTLRCSPRSGDLSVYWYQQSLDQGLQFLIQYYNGEERAKGNILERFSAQQFPDLHSELNLSSLELGDSALYFCASSVGLITGTSGGVDEQYFGPGTRLTVT.

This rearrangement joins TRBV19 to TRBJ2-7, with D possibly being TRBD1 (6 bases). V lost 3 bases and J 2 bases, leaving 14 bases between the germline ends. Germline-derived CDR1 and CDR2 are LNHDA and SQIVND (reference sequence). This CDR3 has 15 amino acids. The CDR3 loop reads CASSMRKGDAYEQYF. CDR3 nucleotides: TGTGCCAGTAGTATGAGGAAGGGGGACGCCTACGAGCAGTACTTC.

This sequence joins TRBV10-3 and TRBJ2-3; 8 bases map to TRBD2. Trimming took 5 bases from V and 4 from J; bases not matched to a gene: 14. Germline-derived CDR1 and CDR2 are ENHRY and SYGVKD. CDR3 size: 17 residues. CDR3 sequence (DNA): TGTGCCATCAGTCCCTGGGTACGGGGGGGCAAAGCAGATACGCAGTATTTT. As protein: CAISPWVRGGKADTQYF.

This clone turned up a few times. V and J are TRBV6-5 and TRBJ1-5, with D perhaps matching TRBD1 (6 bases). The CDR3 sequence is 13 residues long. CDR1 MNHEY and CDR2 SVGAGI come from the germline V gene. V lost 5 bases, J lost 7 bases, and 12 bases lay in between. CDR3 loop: CASSRGGEQPQHF. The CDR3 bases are TGTGCCAGCAGTCGAGGGGGAGAACAGCCCCAGCATTTT.

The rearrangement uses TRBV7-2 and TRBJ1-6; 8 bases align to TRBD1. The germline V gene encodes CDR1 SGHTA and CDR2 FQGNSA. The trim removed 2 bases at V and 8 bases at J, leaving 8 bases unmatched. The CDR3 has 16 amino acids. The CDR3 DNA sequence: TGTGCCAGCAGCTTACGGACAGGGATTCGGGATTCACCCCTCCACTTT. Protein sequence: CASSLRTGIRDSPLHF.

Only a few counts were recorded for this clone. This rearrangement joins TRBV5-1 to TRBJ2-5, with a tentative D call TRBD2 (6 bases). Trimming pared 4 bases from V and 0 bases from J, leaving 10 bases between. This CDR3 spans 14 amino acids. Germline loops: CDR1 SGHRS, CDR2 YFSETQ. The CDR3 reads CASSEGLYQETQYF. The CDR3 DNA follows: TGCGCCAGCAGCGAGGGACTGTACCAAGAGACCCAGTACTTC.

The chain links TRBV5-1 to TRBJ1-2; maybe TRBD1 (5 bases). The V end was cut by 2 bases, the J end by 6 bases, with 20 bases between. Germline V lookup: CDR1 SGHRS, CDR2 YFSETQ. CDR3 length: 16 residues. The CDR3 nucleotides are TGCGCCAGCAGCTTCACAGGAGGGCTCTCGGACGATGGCTACACCTTC. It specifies CASSFTGGLSDDGYTF.

CDR3 protein: CASSLLQGPQETQYF. CDR3 sequence (DNA): TGCGCCAGCAGCTTACTACAGGGACCTCAGGAGACCCAGTACTTC. The chain has TRBV5-1 and TRBJ2-5, with D tentatively TRBD1 (6 bases). The germline V and J ends were trimmed by 2 bases and 5 bases, with 16 bases remaining between them. Germline V gene lookup returns CDR1 SGHRS and CDR2 YFSETQ. The CDR3 extends over 15 amino acids.

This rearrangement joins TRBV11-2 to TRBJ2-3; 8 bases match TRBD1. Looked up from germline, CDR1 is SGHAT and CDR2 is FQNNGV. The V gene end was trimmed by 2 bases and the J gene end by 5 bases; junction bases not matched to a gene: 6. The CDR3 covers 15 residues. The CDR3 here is CASSLRQGYEDTQYF. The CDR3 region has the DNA TGTGCCAGCAGCTTACGACAGGGGTATGAAGATACGCAGTATTTT.

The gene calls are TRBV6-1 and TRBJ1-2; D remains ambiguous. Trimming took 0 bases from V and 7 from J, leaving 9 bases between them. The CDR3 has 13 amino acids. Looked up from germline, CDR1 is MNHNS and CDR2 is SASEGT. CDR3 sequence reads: CASSEANTAGYTF. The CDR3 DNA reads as TGTGCCAGCAGTGAAGCGAACACCGCTGGCTACACCTTC.

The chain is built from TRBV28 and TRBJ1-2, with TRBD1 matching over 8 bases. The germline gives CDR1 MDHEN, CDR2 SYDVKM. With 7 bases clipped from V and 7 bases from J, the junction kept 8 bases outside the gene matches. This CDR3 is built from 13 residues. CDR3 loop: CASTKDRAGGYTF. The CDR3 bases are TGTGCCAGCACTAAGGACAGGGCCGGTGGCTACACCTTC.